The 6 T cell receptor beta chains below were found in one sample sequenced in a study of T cells after yellow fever vaccination. One entry per CDR3 protein results from TCRdb running MiXCR on the 5' RACE reads. This sample has 150,000 to 200,000 distinct CDR3 sequences, with around 7.3% found just once. The input for sequencing was CD4+ T cells sorted from PBMCs, taken 4 to 6 days after the first yellow fever vaccination. The receptor set was obtained from a man younger than 35 who received the YFV17D yellow fever vaccine.

This clonotype was observed a handful of times. J is TRBJ2-7 and V is TRBV20-1; 8 bases match TRBD2. The germline gives CDR1 DFQATT, CDR2 SNEGSKA (reference sequence). This CDR3 has 14 residues. Unmatched junction bases numbered 8, after V lost 2 bases and J lost 5 bases. The CDR3 here is CSARQDGGAHEQYF. The CDR3 coding sequence is TGCAGTGCTAGACAGGACGGGGGGGCACACGAGCAGTACTTC.

This clonotype turned up a few times. CDR3 sequence: CSASSQERGGGLEQFF. DNA of the CDR3: TGCAGTGCTAGTTCTCAGGAGCGGGGGGGCGGGCTTGAGCAGTTCTTC. The rearrangement links TRBV20-1 to TRBJ2-1, with 10 nucleotides matching TRBD2. The CDR3 runs 16 residues. Germline CDR1 is DFQATT and CDR2 is SNEGSKA (reference sequence). After removal of 3 bases from V and 9 bases from J, the junction contained 14 bases not matched to a gene.

This clonotype has at least ten counts. The chain employs TRBV20-1 and TRBJ1-2; D is uncertain. Per the germline V gene, CDR1 is DFQATT and CDR2 is SNEGSKA (reference sequence). The CDR3 length is 11 residues. Trimming removed 5 bases at V and 3 bases at J, with 7 bases between. CDR3 residues: CSAWTDYGYTF. CDR3 DNA sequence: TGCAGTGCTTGGACGGACTATGGCTACACCTTC.

This clonotype was counted a single time. With a much larger clone just one base away, this may be a read error. This chain connects TRBV5-1 to TRBJ2-1; weak D call: TRBD2 (5 bases). The germline gives CDR1 SGHRS, CDR2 YFSETQ. This CDR3 comprises 15 residues. Trimming took off 2 bases at V and 0 bases at J, with 9 bases between the two ends. The CDR3 reads CASSFVGSSYNEQFF. For the CDR3, the DNA is TGCGCCAGCAGCTTCGTGGGGAGCTCCTACAATGAGCAGTTCTTC. Using reference TRBV5-1 and TRBJ2-1 for the parts outside the CDR3, the full variable domain is KAGVTQTPRYLIKTRGQQVTLSCSPISGHRSVSWYQQTPGQGLQFLFEYFSETQRNKGNFPGRFSGRQFSNSRSEMNVSTLELGDSALYLCASSFVGSSYNEQFFGPGTRLTVL.

A few counts support this clonotype. The chain uses TRBV4-1 and TRBJ2-1, with 10 nucleotides matching TRBD1. The CDR3 is 14 residues long. Germline CDR1 is MGHRA and CDR2 is YSYEKL. After removal of 3 bases from V and 7 bases from J, the junction contained 3 bases not matched to a gene. The CDR3 is CASSQGQGWNEQFF. DNA of the CDR3: TGCGCCAGCAGCCAGGGACAGGGGTGGAATGAGCAGTTCTTC.

This clonotype was counted many times. The V and J genes are TRBV6-5 and TRBJ2-1; unclear D gene. This CDR3 comprises 13 residues. Germline V lookup: CDR1 MNHEY, CDR2 SVGAGI. V lost 0 bases and J 3 bases, leaving 3 bases between the germline ends. As DNA, the CDR3 is TGTGCCAGCAGTTACTCCAACTACAATGAGCAGTTCTTC. Protein: CASSYSNYNEQFF.